These 5 T cell receptor beta chains came from one sample sequenced in a study of T cells expressing NK-cell markers. TCRdb reprocessed the 5' RACE reads and stores each CDR3 protein as one record, lacking DNA. This sample contains hundreds of thousands of distinct CDR3 sequences. Specimen: blood T cells: a sorted CD56 or NKG2C T cell subset, CD4+ or CD8+ T cells, or bulk PBMC T cells (not recorded which). These receptors all stem from a man aged 18 to 29 in good health.

The chain links TRBV24-1 to TRBJ2-1. CDR1 and CDR2 (germline): KGHDR, SFDVKD. There are 12 residues in the CDR3. Here the CDR3 reads CATQASYNEQFF.

The chain joins TRBV12-3 or TRBV12-4 to TRBJ2-1; TCRdb names TRBD1, which stays unverified in the absence of DNA. CDR3 size: 15 residues. CDR3 protein: CASSLRLIGGTGQFF.

The chain joins TRBV16 to TRBJ1-6. Germline V CDR1 and CDR2: KGHSY, FQNENV. This CDR3 is 14 amino acids long. Here the CDR3 reads CASSQSTGLSPLHF.

The rearrangement joins TRBV24-1 to TRBJ2-1; TCRdb designates TRBD2, a call that cannot be tested without DNA. The CDR3 spans 16 residues. CDR1 and CDR2 from the germline V gene are KGHDR and SFDVKD. The CDR3 region is CATSDPGLASYNEQFF.

This chain uses TRBV5-1 with TRBJ2-4; the D call from TCRdb, TRBD2, cannot be confirmed without DNA. The CDR3 loop spans 14 amino acids. Germline loops: CDR1 SGHRS, CDR2 YFSETQ. The CDR3 sequence: CASSFSSGKNIQYF.